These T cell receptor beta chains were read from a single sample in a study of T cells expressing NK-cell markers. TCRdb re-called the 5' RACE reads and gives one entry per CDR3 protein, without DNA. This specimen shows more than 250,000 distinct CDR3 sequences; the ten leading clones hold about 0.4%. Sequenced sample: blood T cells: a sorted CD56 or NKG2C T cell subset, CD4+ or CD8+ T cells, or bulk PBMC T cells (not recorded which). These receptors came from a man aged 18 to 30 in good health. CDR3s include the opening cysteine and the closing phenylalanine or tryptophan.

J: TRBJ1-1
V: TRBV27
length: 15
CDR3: CASSLSSGAGTEAFF

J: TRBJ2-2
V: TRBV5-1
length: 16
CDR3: CASSWGPGLNTGELFF

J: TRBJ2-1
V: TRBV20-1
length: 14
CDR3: CSASSLAVYNEQFF

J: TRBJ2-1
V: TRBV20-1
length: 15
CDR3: CSVNRPGLSVNEQFF

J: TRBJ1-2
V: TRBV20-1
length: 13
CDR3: CSAVEKANYGYTF

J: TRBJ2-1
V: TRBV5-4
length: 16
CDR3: CASSLSIELNYNEQFF

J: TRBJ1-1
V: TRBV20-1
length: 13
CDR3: CSARDPRTPQPFF

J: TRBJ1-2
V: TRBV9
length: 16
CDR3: CASSVGPSQGYYGYTF

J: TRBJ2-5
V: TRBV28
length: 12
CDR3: CASKEAEQTQYF

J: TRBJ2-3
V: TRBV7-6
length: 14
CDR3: CASSLVGDPDTQYF

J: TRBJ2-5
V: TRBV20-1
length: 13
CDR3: CSAQLAGVETQYF

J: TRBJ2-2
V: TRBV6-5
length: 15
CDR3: CASSYPRGLTGELFF

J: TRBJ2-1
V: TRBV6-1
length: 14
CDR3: CASSRGGEVFEQFF

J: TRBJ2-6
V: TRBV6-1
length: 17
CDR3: CASLPGGLSPGANVLTF

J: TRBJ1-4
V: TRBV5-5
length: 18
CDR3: CASSLGPYPISGGEKLFF

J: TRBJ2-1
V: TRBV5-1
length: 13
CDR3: CASSPGSDNEQFF

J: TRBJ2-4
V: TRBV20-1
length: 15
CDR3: CSTSTDMPSKNIQYF

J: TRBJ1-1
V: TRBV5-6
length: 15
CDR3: CASSLESGENTEAFF

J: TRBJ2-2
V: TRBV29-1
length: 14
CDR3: CSVEDAMGGGELFF

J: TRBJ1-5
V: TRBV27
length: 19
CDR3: CASSQQHFSRGHSNQPQHF

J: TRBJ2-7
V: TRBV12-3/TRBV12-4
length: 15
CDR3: CASRTRTGTGYEQYF

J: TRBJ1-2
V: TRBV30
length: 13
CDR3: CAWSVGPLYGYTF

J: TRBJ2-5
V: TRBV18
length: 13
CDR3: CASSSGPGETQYF